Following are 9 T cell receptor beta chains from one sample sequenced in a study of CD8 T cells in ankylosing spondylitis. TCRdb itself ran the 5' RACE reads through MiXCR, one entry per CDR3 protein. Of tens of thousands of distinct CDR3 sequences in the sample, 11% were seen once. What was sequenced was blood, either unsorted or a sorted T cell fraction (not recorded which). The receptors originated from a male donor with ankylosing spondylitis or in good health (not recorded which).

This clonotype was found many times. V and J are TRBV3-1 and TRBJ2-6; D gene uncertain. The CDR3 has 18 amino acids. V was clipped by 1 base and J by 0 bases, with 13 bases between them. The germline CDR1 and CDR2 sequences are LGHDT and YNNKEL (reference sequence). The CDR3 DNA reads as TGTGCCAGCAGCCAAGTCGCCCCTTGGGACTCTGGGGCCAACGTCCTGACTTTC. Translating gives CASSQVAPWDSGANVLTF.

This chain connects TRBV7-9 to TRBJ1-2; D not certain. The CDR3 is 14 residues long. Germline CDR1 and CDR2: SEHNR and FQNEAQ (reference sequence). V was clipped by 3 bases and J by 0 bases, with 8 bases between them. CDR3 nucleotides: TGTGCCAGCAGCTTCATTGGAACTAACTATGGCTACACCTTC. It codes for CASSFIGTNYGYTF.

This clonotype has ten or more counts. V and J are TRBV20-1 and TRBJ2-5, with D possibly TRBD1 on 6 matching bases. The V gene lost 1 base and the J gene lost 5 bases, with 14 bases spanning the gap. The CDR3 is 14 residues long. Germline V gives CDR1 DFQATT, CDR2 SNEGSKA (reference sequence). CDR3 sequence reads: CSARASDRLETQYF. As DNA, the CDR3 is TGCAGTGCTAGAGCATCCGACAGGTTGGAGACCCAGTACTTC.

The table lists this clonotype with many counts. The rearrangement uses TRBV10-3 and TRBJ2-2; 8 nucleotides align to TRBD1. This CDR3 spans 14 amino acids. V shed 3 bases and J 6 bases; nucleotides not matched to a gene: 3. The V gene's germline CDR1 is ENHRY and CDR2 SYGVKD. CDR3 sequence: CAISDPRGPGELFF. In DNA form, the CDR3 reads TGTGCCATCAGTGATCCCAGGGGGCCCGGGGAGCTGTTTTTT.

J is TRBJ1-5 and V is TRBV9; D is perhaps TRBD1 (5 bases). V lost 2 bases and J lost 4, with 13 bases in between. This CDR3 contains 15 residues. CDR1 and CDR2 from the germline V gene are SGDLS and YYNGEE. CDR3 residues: CASSVGANDNQPQHF. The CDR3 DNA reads TGTGCCAGCAGCGTCGGGGCGAATGATAATCAGCCCCAGCATTTT.

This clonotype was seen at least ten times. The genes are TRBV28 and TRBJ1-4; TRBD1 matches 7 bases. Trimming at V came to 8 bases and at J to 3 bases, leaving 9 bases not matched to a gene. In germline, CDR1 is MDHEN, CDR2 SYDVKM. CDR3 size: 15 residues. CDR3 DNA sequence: TGTGCCAGCCACAGACACGGGACAGCTAATGAAAAACTGTTTTTT. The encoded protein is CASHRHGTANEKLFF.

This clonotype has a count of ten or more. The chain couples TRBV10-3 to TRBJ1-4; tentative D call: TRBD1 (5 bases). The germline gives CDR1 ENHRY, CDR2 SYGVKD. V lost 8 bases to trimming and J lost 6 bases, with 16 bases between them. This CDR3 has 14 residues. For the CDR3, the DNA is TGTGCCATCGGGGGAGGCGCGGGGGATGAAAAACTGTTTTTT. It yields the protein CAIGGGAGDEKLFF.

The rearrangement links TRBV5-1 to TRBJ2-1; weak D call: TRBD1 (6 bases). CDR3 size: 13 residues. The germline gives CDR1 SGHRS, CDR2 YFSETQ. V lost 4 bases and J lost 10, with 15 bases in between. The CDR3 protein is CASSQYRVEEQFF. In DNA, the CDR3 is TGCGCCAGCAGCCAATACAGGGTTGAGGAGCAGTTCTTC. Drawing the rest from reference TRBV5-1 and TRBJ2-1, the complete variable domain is KAGVTQTPRYLIKTRGQQVTLSCSPISGHRSVSWYQQTPGQGLQFLFEYFSETQRNKGNFPGRFSGRQFSNSRSEMNVSTLELGDSALYLCASSQYRVEEQFFGPGTRLTVL.

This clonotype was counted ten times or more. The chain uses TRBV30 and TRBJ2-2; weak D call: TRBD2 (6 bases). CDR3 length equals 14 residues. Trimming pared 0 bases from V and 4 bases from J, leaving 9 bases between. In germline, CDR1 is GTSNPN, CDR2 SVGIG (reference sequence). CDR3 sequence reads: CAWSVAGSTGELFF. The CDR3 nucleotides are TGTGCCTGGAGTGTTGCCGGGAGCACCGGGGAGCTGTTTTTT.